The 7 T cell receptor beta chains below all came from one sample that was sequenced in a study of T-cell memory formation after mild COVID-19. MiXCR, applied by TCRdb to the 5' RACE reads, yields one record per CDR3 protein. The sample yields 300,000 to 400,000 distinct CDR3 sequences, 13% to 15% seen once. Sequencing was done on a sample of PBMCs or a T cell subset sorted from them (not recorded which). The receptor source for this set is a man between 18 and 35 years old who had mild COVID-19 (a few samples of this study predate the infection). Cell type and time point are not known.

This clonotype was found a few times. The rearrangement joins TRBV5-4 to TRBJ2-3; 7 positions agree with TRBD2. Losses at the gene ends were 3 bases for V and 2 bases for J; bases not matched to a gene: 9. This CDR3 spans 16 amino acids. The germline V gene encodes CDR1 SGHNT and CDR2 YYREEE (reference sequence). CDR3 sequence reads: CASSWAPSGNTDTQYF. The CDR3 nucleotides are TGTGCCAGCAGCTGGGCCCCTAGCGGAAACACAGATACGCAGTATTTT.

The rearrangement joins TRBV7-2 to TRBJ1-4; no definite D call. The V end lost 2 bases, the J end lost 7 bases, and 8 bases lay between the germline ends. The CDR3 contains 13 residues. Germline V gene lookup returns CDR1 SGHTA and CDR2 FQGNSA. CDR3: CASSLLGLEKLFF. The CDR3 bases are TGTGCCAGCAGCTTATTAGGGCTTGAAAAACTGTTTTTT.

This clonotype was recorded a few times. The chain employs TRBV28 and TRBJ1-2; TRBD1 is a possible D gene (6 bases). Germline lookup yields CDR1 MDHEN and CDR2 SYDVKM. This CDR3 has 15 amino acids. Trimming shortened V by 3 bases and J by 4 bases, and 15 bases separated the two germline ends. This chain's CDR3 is CASSFRRGQIYGYTF. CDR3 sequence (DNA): TGTGCCAGCAGTTTTCGGCGGGGGCAGATCTATGGCTACACCTTC.

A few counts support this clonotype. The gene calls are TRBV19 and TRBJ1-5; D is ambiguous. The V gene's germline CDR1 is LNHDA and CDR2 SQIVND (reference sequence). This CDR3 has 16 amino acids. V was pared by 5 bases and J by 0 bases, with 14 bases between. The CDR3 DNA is TGTGCCAGTAGTGGGTCCTACGGTATTAGCAATCAGCCCCAGCATTTT. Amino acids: CASSGSYGISNQPQHF. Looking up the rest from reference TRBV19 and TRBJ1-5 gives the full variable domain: DGGITQSPKYLFRKEGQNVTLSCEQNLNHDAMYWYRQDPGQGLRLIYYSQIVNDFQKGDIAEGYSVSREKKESFPLTVTSAQKNPTAFYLCASSGSYGISNQPQHFGDGTRLSIL.

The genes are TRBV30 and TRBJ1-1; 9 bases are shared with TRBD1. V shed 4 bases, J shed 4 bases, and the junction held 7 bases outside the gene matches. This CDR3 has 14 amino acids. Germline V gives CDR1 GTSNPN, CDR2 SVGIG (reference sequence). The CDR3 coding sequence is TGTGCCTGGACCGGGACAGGGCCCCCCACTGAAGCTTTCTTT. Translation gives CAWTGTGPPTEAFF.

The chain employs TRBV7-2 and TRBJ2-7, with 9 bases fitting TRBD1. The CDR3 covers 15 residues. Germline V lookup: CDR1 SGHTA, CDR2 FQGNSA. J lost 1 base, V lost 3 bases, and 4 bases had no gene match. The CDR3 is CASSLIDRGSYEQYF. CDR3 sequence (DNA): TGTGCCAGCAGCTTGATCGACAGGGGGTCCTACGAGCAGTACTTC.

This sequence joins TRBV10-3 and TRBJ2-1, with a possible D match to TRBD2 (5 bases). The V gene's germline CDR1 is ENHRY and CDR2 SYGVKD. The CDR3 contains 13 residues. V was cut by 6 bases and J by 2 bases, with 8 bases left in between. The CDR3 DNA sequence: TGTGCCATCAGCTCCGGGGCCTACAATGAGCAGTTCTTC. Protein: CAISSGAYNEQFF.